The 5 T cell receptor beta chains below all came from one sample that was sequenced in a study of beta chain features in type 1 diabetes. Since all of the isolated RNA was reverse transcribed, expressed TCRB transcripts were what got sequenced. The protocol was immunoSEQ multiplex PCR, while the TCRdb copy is restricted to in-frame clones and leaves out a portion. The sample contains 400,000 to 500,000 clones, approximately 13% of which appear only once. The specimen was naive CD4+ T cells from blood. All receptors come from a man aged 30 to 45 in good health.

This chain uses TRBV5-1 with TRBJ2-3; D is possibly TRBD1 (6 bases). The CDR3 length is 14 residues. The V gene lost 3 bases and the J gene lost 0 bases, with 8 bases spanning the gap. Looked up from germline, CDR1 is SGHRS and CDR2 is YFSETQ. The CDR3 loop is CASSYGQSTDTQYF. The CDR3 DNA reads as TGCGCCAGCAGCTACGGACAGAGCACAGATACGCAGTATTTT.

This clone was recorded a few times. The rearrangement joins TRBV10-3 to TRBJ1-2; 7 positions match TRBD1. This CDR3 is built from 14 residues. Trimming cost V 7 bases and J 4 bases; bases outside gene matches: 9. Germline V gene lookup returns CDR1 ENHRY and CDR2 SYGVKD. The CDR3 is CAIIQDRRSYGYTF. For the CDR3, the DNA is TGTGCCATCATTCAGGACAGGCGATCCTATGGCTACACCTTC.

This clone was counted between two and nine times. V and J are TRBV5-1 and TRBJ1-2, with a weak D call TRBD1 (6 bases). V was pared by 4 bases and J by 3 bases, with 13 bases between. Germline V lookup: CDR1 SGHRS, CDR2 YFSETQ. The length of the CDR3 is 14 residues. As DNA, the CDR3 is TGCGCCAGCAGCAAAGGACAGCTCGACTATGGCTACACCTTC. It codes for CASSKGQLDYGYTF.

This clone turned up a few times. The CDR3 sequence: CASSTDRDTEAFF. DNA for the CDR3: TGTGCCAGCAGCACTGACAGAGACACTGAAGCTTTCTTT. V and J are TRBV7-2 and TRBJ1-1; D perhaps matches TRBD1 (5 bases). From germline, CDR1 is SGHTA and CDR2 FQGNSA. With 5 bases removed from V and 3 bases from J, the gap between germline ends came to 10 bases. This CDR3 comprises 13 residues.

The sample holds a few counts of this clone. The chain couples TRBV6-5 to TRBJ2-7, with TRBD1 as a possible D gene (6 bases). The CDR3 spans 12 residues. Germline lookup yields CDR1 MNHEY and CDR2 SVGAGI. The ends were cut back, 4 bases at V and 7 bases at J, with 11 bases in the middle. Written as DNA, the CDR3 is TGTGCCAGCAGTTCCTACAGGGAGGAGCAGTACTTC. Its translation is CASSSYREEQYF.